The next 27 T cell receptor beta chains were all read from a single sample in a study of cytomegalovirus exposure and HLA in healthy donors. Profiled with immunoSEQ multiplex PCR; TCRdb holds only in-frame clones, not every one. The data show about 130,000 clones, approximately 94% seen once. The sequenced sample consisted of PBMCs. These receptors came from a man aged 18 to 30 in good health and CMV-seronegative.

The chain uses TRBV12-5 and TRBJ2-3; weak D call: TRBD1 (6 bases). CDR1 and CDR2 from the germline V gene are LGHNT and FRNRAP. This CDR3 has 16 residues. Trimming took 2 bases from V and 3 from J, leaving 15 bases between them. The CDR3 region is CASGLQTGIWTDTQYF. As DNA, the CDR3 is TGTGCTAGTGGTTTGCAGACAGGAATTTGGACAGATACGCAGTATTTT. The full variable domain, its missing parts supplied by reference TRBV12-5 and TRBJ2-3, is DARVTQTPRHKVTEMGQEVTMRCQPILGHNTVFWYRQTMMQGLELLAYFRNRAPLDDSGMPKDRFSAEMPDATLATLKIQPSEPRDSAVYFCASGLQTGIWTDTQYFGPGTRLTVL.

The gene calls are TRBV25-1 and TRBJ2-1; D is perhaps TRBD1 (5 bases). Germline V CDR1 and CDR2: MGHDK, SYGVNS. The length of the CDR3 is 11 residues. V was pared by 4 bases and J by 10 bases, with 8 bases between. CDR3 protein: CASSVGVEQFF. In nucleotides, the CDR3 is TGTGCCAGCAGTGTAGGGGTCGAGCAGTTCTTC.

The chain uses TRBV6-1 and TRBJ2-7, with 11 nucleotides matching TRBD2. The V gene's germline CDR1 is MNHNS and CDR2 SASEGT. This CDR3 is 15 amino acids long. V lost 4 bases to trimming and J lost 1 base; unmatched junction nucleotides: 3. CDR3 amino acids: CASSVGTSGSYEQYF. Written as DNA, the CDR3 is TGTGCCAGCAGTGTGGGGACTAGCGGTTCCTACGAGCAGTACTTC.

The chain carries TRBV4-3 and TRBJ2-7; 8 bases are shared with TRBD2. Germline CDR1 reads LGHNA; CDR2 reads YSLEER. V was clipped by 0 bases and J by 1 base; unmatched bases: 5. This CDR3 region has 16 residues. CDR3 nucleotides: TGCGCCAGCAGCCAAGATGTTGTAGCGGGGTCCTACGAGCAGTACTTC. It translates to CASSQDVVAGSYEQYF.

The rearrangement joins TRBV28 to TRBJ1-4; D is unclear. Trimming stripped 5 bases from V and 7 bases from J, with 5 bases between. Looked up from germline, CDR1 is MDHEN and CDR2 is SYDVKM. The CDR3 is 11 residues long. The CDR3 reads CASSNFEKLFF. Here the CDR3 DNA reads TGTGCCAGCAGTAACTTTGAAAAACTGTTTTTT.

The chain uses TRBV19 and TRBJ2-2; TRBD2 agrees at 8 bases. The CDR3 extends over 15 amino acids. Per the germline V gene, CDR1 is LNHDA and CDR2 is SQIVND (reference sequence). Trimming removed 6 bases from V and 8 bases from J; junction bases left unmatched: 11. CDR3 in amino acids: CASSTSSGPWGELFF. The CDR3 coding sequence is TGTGCCAGTAGCACATCTAGCGGGCCTTGGGGGGAGCTGTTTTTT.

The genes are TRBV28 and TRBJ2-7, with 11 nucleotides matching TRBD2. The ends lost 1 base at V and 11 bases at J; junction bases unmatched: 7. The CDR3 loop spans 14 amino acids. Germline CDR1 reads MDHEN; CDR2 reads SYDVKM. CDR3 amino acids: CASSLFSHSGGEYF. The CDR3 DNA reads as TGTGCCAGCAGTTTATTTTCCCATAGCGGGGGGGAGTACTTC.

The rearrangement uses TRBV9 and TRBJ1-1; D unclear. The CDR3 totals 16 residues. V was cut by 0 bases and J by 4 bases, with 16 bases left in between. Germline CDR1 SGDLS, CDR2 YYNGEE. The CDR3 reads CASSVDGGPVTTEAFF. The CDR3 region has the DNA TGTGCCAGCAGCGTAGATGGCGGCCCGGTGACCACTGAAGCTTTCTTT.

The chain links TRBV6-5 to TRBJ2-7, with a possible D match to TRBD1 (5 bases). The germline V gene has CDR1 MNHEY and CDR2 SVGAGI. Trimming took 4 bases from V and 2 from J, leaving 9 bases between them. The CDR3 runs to 13 residues. The CDR3 is CASSSGYPYEQYF. CDR3 nucleotides: TGTGCCAGCAGTTCAGGGTACCCCTACGAGCAGTACTTC.

This chain connects TRBV27 to TRBJ2-1; tentatively, D is TRBD1 (6 bases). Germline CDR1 and CDR2: MNHEY and SMNVEV (reference sequence). The CDR3 runs to 15 residues. Trimming shortened V by 5 bases and J by 3 bases, and 14 bases separated the two germline ends. CDR3 sequence: CASSLLKGVYNEQFF. The CDR3 DNA follows: TGTGCCAGCAGTCTACTCAAGGGGGTCTACAATGAGCAGTTCTTC.

The CDR3 bases are TGTGCCAGCAGCCTTGGGACACTTGATAACTATGGCTACACCTTC. Protein product: CASSLGTLDNYGYTF. The chain combines TRBV7-2 with TRBJ1-2; possibly TRBD1 for D (6 bases). Between the trimmed V and J ends, which lost 5 bases and 1 base, there was a span of 14 bases. CDR1 is SGHTA and CDR2 is FQGNSA in the germline V gene. The CDR3 totals 15 residues.

With regard to this clone: The junction and the germline gene differ at one end; a read error may be behind it. J is TRBJ2-3 and V is TRBV2; D may be TRBD2 (5 bases). Looked up from germline, CDR1 is SNHLY and CDR2 is FYNNEI. This CDR3 spans 13 amino acids. Here the CDR3 reads CASREDYTDTQYF. In DNA, the CDR3 is TGTGCCAGCAGGGAAGACTACACAGATACGCAGTATTTT.

The chain combines TRBV19 with TRBJ1-1; 7 bases line up with TRBD1. Trimming at V came to 1 base and at J to 11 bases, leaving 7 bases not matched to a gene. In germline, CDR1 is LNHDA, CDR2 SQIVND (reference sequence). The CDR3 consists of 13 residues. The CDR3, as DNA: TGTGCCAGTAGTATAGGGCAGGGGGTTTACGCTTTCTTT. Amino acids: CASSIGQGVYAFF. The whole variable domain, filled in from reference TRBV19 and TRBJ1-1, reads DGGITQSPKYLFRKEGQNVTLSCEQNLNHDAMYWYRQDPGQGLRLIYYSQIVNDFQKGDIAEGYSVSREKKESFPLTVTSAQKNPTAFYLCASSIGQGVYAFFGQGTRLTVV.

This clone came up once. The chain uses TRBV11-2 and TRBJ2-5; the D gene is possibly TRBD2 (6 bases). The CDR3 loop spans 16 amino acids. The ends were cut back, 5 bases at V and 2 bases at J, with 18 bases in the middle. Germline V gives CDR1 SGHAT, CDR2 FQNNGV. The CDR3 here is CASSPWRASQQETQYF. The CDR3 DNA reads as TGTGCCAGCAGCCCTTGGAGGGCTAGTCAACAAGAGACCCAGTACTTC.

The rearrangement uses TRBV19 and TRBJ2-7; no reliable D call. V was shortened by 4 bases and J by 0 bases, with 13 bases between the two germline ends. Germline CDR1 is LNHDA and CDR2 is SQIVND (reference sequence). The CDR3 is 15 residues long. Written as DNA, the CDR3 is TGTGCCAGTAGTAATAGTATCGAATTCTCCTACGAGCAGTACTTC. Translating gives CASSNSIEFSYEQYF.

The rearrangement uses TRBV4-2 and TRBJ2-5; no reliable D call. Germline loops: CDR1 LGHNA, CDR2 YNFKEQ. V gave up 4 bases and J gave up 5 bases, with 23 bases separating them. CDR3 length equals 17 residues. This CDR3 is CASSRDRGSAIWETQYF. The DNA for the CDR3 is TGTGCCAGCAGCCGAGACCGAGGCTCTGCGATTTGGGAGACCCAGTACTTC.

This clone was seen only once. This chain uses TRBV6-5 with TRBJ2-7; tentatively, D is TRBD2 (5 bases). V was clipped by 1 base and J by 3 bases, with 7 bases between them. The germline V gene encodes CDR1 MNHEY and CDR2 SVGAGI. The CDR3 contains 13 residues. DNA of the CDR3: TGTGCCAGCAGTTACTTGGGAGACTACGAGCAGTACTTC. As protein: CASSYLGDYEQYF.

This rearrangement joins TRBV2 to TRBJ2-1, with a tentative D call TRBD2 (5 bases). Trimming shortened V by 1 base and J by 4 bases, and 11 bases separated the two germline ends. Germline assignment: CDR1 SNHLY and CDR2 FYNNEI. This CDR3 has 15 amino acids. CDR3 protein: CASSEGGPGYNEQFF. CDR3 bases: TGTGCCAGCAGTGAAGGCGGGCCCGGGTACAATGAGCAGTTCTTC.

The chain links TRBV6-6 to TRBJ2-1, with TRBD2 matching over 7 bases. With V trimmed by 6 bases and J by 7 bases, 15 bases remained unmatched. Germline V CDR1 and CDR2: MNHNY, SVGAGI (reference sequence). CDR3 length: 16 residues. CDR3 loop: CASRPRAAGLFNEQFF. As DNA, the CDR3 is TGTGCCAGCAGGCCGCGCGCTGCGGGACTATTTAATGAGCAGTTCTTC.

The chain joins TRBV15 to TRBJ2-4; 7 bases line up with TRBD1. In germline, CDR1 is LNHNV, CDR2 YYDKDF (reference sequence). J was trimmed by 5 bases and V by 0 bases; bases with no gene match: 4. The CDR3 loop spans 15 amino acids. The CDR3 region is CATSRDRGPQNIQYF. CDR3 sequence (DNA): TGTGCCACCAGCAGAGATAGGGGGCCCCAAAACATTCAGTACTTC.

The chain joins TRBV27 to TRBJ2-7; a weak D match, TRBD2 (5 bases). Trimming stripped 3 bases from V and 3 bases from J, with 12 bases between. Germline loops: CDR1 MNHEY, CDR2 SMNVEV (reference sequence). The CDR3 contains 14 residues. DNA for the CDR3: TGTGCCAGCAGTTTGGCGAGCGGTTACTACGAGCAGTACTTC. Translating it yields CASSLASGYYEQYF.

CDR3 DNA: TGTGCCAGCAGTCCCTCCCCGGGCTATGGCTACACCTTC. This gives the protein CASSPSPGYGYTF. V usage is TRBV2 and J usage is TRBJ1-2; D gene ambiguous. V shed 5 bases and J shed 4 bases, with 11 bases lying between them. CDR1 and CDR2 from the germline V gene are SNHLY and FYNNEI. The CDR3 spans 13 residues.

The chain recombines TRBV30 with TRBJ1-1, with 8 bases matching TRBD1. In germline, CDR1 is GTSNPN, CDR2 SVGIG (reference sequence). The CDR3 runs to 14 residues. V dropped 4 bases and J dropped 1; count of bases not matched to a gene: 5. The CDR3 DNA follows: TGTGCCTGGACCAGGGACAGGACGAACACTGAAGCTTTCTTT. Its translation is CAWTRDRTNTEAFF.

CDR3 protein: CASSIDWLAGTYEQYF. CDR3 bases: TGTGCCAGTAGTATAGATTGGCTAGCGGGGACCTACGAGCAGTACTTC. The gene calls are TRBV19 and TRBJ2-7, with 9 bases lining up with TRBD2. CDR3 size: 16 residues. The germline gives CDR1 LNHDA, CDR2 SQIVND (reference sequence). Trimming at V came to 0 bases and at J to 2 bases, leaving 5 bases not matched to a gene.

The rearrangement links TRBV19 to TRBJ2-7; TRBD2 aligns across 12 bases. In germline, CDR1 is LNHDA, CDR2 SQIVND (reference sequence). The CDR3 loop spans 17 amino acids. V trimming: 3 bases; J trimming: 4 bases; junction bases outside the gene matches: 10. CDR3 loop: CASSIGLAGGPGYEQYF. For the CDR3, the DNA is TGTGCCAGTAGTATCGGTCTAGCGGGAGGGCCTGGGTACGAGCAGTACTTC.

This clone has just one count. This chain links TRBV7-3 with TRBJ2-5, with a tentative D call TRBD2 (7 bases). The CDR3 runs to 18 residues. With 5 bases removed from V and 0 bases from J, the gap between germline ends came to 22 bases. Looked up from germline, CDR1 is SGHTA and CDR2 is FQGTGA. CDR3 sequence (DNA): TGTGCCAGCAGCGTCTACCCCTCAGGGGACTACTACCAAGAGACCCAGTACTTC. Encoded protein: CASSVYPSGDYYQETQYF.

The gene calls are TRBV7-9 and TRBJ2-3; TRBD2 matches 15 bases. Germline V lookup: CDR1 SEHNR, CDR2 FQNEAQ (reference sequence). With 5 bases clipped from V and 5 bases from J, the junction kept 8 bases outside the gene matches. This CDR3 contains 17 residues. CDR3 nucleotides: TGTGCCAGCAGCCCAGGACTAGCGGGAGGGCCCGGAGATACGCAGTATTTT. Protein: CASSPGLAGGPGDTQYF.